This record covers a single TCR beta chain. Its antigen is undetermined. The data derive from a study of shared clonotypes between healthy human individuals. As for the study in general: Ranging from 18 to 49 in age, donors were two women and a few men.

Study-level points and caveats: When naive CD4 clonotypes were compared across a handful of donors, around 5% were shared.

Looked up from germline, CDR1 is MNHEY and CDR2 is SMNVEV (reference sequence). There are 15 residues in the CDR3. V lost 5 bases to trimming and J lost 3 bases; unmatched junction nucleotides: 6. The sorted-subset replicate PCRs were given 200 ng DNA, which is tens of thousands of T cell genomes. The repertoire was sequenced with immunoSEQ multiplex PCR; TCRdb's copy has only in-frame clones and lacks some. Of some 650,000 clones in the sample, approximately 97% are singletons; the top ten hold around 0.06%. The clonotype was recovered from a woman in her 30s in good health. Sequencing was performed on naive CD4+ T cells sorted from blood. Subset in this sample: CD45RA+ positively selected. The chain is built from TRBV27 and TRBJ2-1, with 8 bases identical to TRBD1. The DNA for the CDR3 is TGTGCCAGCAGTATAGGGGACAGGAACTACAATGAGCAGTTCTTC. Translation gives CASSIGDRNYNEQFF.